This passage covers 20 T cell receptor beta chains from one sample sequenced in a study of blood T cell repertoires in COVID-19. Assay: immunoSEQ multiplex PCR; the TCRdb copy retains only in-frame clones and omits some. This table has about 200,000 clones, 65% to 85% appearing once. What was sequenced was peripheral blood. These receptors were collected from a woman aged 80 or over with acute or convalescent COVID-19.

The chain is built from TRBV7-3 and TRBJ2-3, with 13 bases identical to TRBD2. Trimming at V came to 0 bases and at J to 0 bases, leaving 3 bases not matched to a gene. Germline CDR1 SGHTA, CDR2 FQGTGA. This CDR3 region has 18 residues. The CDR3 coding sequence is TGTGCCAGCAGCTTAACACTAGCGGGGGGGACAAGCACAGATACGCAGTATTTT. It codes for CASSLTLAGGTSTDTQYF.

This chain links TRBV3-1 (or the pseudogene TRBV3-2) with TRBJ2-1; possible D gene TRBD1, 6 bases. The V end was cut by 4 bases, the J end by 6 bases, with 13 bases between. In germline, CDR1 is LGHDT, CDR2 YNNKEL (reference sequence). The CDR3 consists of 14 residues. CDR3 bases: TGTGCCAGCAGCCTGACCGACAGGCGCAATGAGCAGTTCTTC. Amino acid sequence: CASSLTDRRNEQFF.

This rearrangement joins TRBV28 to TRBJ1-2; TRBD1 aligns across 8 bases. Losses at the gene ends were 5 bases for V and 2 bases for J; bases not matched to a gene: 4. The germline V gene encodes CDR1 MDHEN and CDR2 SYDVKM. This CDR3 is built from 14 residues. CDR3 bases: TGTGCCAGCAGTGCCCGGGACAGGAACTATGGCTACACCTTC. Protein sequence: CASSARDRNYGYTF.

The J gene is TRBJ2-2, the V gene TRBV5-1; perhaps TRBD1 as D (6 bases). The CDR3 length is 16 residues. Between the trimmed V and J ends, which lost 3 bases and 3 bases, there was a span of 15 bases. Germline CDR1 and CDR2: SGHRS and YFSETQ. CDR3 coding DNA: TGCGCCAGCAGCTCCCAAACAGGGATCTACACCGGGGAGCTGTTTTTT. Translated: CASSSQTGIYTGELFF.

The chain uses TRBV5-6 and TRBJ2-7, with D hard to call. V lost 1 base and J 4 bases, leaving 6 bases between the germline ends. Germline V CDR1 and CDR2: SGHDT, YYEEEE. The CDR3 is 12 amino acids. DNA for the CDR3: TGTGCCAGCAGCTTGACAGCATACGAGCAGTACTTC. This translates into CASSLTAYEQYF. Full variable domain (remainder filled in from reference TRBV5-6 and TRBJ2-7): DAGVTQSPTHLIKTRGQQVTLRCSPKSGHDTVSWYQQALGQGPQFIFQYYEEEERQRGNFPDRFSGHQFPNYSSELNVNALLLGDSALYLCASSLTAYEQYFGPGTRLTVT.

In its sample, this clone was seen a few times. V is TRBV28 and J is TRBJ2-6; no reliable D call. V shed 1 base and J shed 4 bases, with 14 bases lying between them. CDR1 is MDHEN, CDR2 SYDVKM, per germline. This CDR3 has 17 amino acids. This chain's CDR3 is CASSLYPGVQGANVLTF. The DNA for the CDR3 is TGTGCCAGCAGTTTATACCCCGGAGTCCAAGGGGCCAACGTCCTGACTTTC.

CDR3 protein: CASRGLAGVNNEQFF. The CDR3 nucleotides read TGTGCCAGCAGGGGACTAGCGGGAGTCAACAATGAGCAGTTCTTC. The rearrangement uses TRBV2 and TRBJ2-1; 14 bases are shared with TRBD2. V trimming: 6 bases; J trimming: 5 bases; junction bases outside the gene matches: 3. This CDR3 region has 15 residues. Germline CDR1 SNHLY, CDR2 FYNNEI.

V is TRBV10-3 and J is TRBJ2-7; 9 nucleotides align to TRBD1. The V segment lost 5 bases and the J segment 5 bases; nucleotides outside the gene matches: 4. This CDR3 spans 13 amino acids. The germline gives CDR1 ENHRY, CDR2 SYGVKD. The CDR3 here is CAISITGGNEQYF. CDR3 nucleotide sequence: TGTGCCATCAGTATTACAGGGGGCAACGAGCAGTACTTC.

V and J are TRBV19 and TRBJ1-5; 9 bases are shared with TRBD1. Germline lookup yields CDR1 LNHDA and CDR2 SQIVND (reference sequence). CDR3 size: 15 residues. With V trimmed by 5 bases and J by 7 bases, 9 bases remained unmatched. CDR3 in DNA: TGTGCCAGTAGTCGCCCACAGGGGGCCGAGCAGCCCCAGCATTTT. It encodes CASSRPQGAEQPQHF.

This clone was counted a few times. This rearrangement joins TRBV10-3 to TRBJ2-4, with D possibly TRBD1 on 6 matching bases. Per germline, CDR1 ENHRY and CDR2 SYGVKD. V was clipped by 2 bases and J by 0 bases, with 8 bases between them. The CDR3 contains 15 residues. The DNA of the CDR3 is TGTGCCATCAGTGAGACAGGGCTAGCCAAAAACATTCAGTACTTC. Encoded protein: CAISETGLAKNIQYF.

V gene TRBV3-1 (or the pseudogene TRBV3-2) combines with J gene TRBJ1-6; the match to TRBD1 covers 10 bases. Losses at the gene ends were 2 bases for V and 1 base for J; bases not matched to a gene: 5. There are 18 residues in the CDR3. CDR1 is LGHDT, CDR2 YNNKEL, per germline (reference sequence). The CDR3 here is CASSQRQGAASYNSPLHF. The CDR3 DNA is TGTGCCAGCAGCCAACGACAGGGGGCGGCTTCCTATAATTCACCCCTCCACTTT.

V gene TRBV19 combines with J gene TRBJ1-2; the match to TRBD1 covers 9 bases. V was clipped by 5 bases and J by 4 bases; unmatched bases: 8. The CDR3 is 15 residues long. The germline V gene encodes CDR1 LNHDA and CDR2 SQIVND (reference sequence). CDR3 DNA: TGTGCCAGTAGTCCCCGGGACAGGGTGGCCTATGGCTACACCTTC. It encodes CASSPRDRVAYGYTF.

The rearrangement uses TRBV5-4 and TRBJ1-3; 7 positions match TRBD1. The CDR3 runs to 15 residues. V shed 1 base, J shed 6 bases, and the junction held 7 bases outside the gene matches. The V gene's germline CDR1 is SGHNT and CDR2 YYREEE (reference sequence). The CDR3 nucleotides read TGTGCCAGCAGCTTGCGACAGGGAGTGGAAAACACCATATATTTT. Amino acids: CASSLRQGVENTIYF.

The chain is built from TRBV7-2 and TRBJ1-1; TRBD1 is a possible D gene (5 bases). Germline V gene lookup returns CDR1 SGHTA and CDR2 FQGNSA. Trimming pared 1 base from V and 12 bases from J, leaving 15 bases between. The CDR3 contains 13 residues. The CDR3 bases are TGTGCCAGCAGCTTAGAGAAGGTTAGGGGAACTTTCTTT. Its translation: CASSLEKVRGTFF. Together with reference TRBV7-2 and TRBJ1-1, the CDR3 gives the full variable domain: GAGVSQSPSNKVTEKGKDVELRCDPISGHTALYWYRQSLGQGLEFLIYFQGNSAPDKSGLPSDRFSAERTGGSVSTLTIQRTQQEDSAVYLCASSLEKVRGTFFGQGTRLTVV.

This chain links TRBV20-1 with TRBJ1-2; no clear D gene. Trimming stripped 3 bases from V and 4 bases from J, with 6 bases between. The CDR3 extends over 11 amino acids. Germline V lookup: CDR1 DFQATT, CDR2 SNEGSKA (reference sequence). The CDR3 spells CSASGSYGYTF. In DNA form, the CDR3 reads TGCAGTGCTAGTGGGAGCTATGGCTACACCTTC.

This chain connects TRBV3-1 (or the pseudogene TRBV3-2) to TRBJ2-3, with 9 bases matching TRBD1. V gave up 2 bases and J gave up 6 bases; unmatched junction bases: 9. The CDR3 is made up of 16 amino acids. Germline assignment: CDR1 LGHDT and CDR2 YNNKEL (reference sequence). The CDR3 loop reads CASSQTGGNKADTQYF. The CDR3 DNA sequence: TGTGCCAGCAGCCAAACAGGGGGCAACAAGGCGGATACGCAGTATTTT.

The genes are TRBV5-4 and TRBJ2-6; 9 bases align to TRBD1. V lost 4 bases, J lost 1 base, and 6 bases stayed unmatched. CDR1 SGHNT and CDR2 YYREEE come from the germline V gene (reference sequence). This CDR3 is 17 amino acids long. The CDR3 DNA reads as TGTGCCAGCAGCCCGACAGGGGGTTCATCTGGGGCCAACGTCCTGACTTTC. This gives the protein CASSPTGGSSGANVLTF.

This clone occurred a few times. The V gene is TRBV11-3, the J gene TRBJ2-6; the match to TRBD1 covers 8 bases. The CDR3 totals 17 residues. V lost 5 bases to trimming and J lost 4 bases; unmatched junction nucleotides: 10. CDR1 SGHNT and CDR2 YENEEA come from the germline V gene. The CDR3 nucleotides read TGTGCCAGCAGCCCTCGGACAGGGTCGGAGGGGGCCAACGTCCTGACTTTC. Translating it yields CASSPRTGSEGANVLTF.

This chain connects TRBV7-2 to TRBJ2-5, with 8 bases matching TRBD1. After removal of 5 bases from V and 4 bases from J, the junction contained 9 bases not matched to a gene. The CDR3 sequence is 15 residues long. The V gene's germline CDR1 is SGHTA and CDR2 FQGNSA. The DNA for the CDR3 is TGTGCCAGCAGCATACAGGGGGATGGGATAGAGACCCAGTACTTC. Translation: CASSIQGDGIETQYF.

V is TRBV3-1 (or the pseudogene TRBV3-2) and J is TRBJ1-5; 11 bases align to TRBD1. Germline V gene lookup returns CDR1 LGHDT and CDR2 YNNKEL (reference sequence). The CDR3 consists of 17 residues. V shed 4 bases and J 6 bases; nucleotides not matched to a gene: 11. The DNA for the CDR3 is TGTGCCAGCAGCCCGACCGGGACAGGGGGATCGGGTCAGCCCCAGCATTTT. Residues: CASSPTGTGGSGQPQHF.